This TCR beta chain emerged from a study of blood T cell repertoires in COVID-19 (TCRdb year 2020). At the level of the whole study: Collaborator samples came from the United States, Italy and Spain and covered acute and convalescent phases of COVID-19. A de-identified subject ID, COVID-19 status, age in years and sex were almost always included in the sample metadata. The dataset comprised deeply sampled blood TCRbeta repertoires from subjects exposed to, actively infected with, or recovered from COVID-19. The material from the prospective study consisted of cDNA or gDNA derived from T cells, B-cell-depleted T cells, or PBMCs. Samples were obtained from the ongoing ImmuneRACE study (first 160 participants) and from 1,254 subjects provided by 6 global collaborators. Where HLA class I and class II types were available, the types were taken from metadata supplied by the sample provider, not from assay-based typing. The repertoires were made available in a free public database intended to serve as a resource for research on the immune response to SARS-CoV-2.

TCRbeta CDR3 regions were amplified from genomic DNA by means of the immunoSEQ Assay, a bias-controlled multiplex PCR. Per the original workflow: The number of nucleated cells in each sample was estimated by amplification of reference gene primers within the assay. To quantify the absolute abundance of each unique TCRbeta CDR3 rearrangement, sequence reads were collapsed and filtered. For each sample, productive Simpson clonality was calculated as the square root of Simpson's diversity index over productive rearrangements. Held by TCRdb, this immuneACCESS table contains in-frame sequences only and omits some clones. Under half of the omission traces to an unresolved V gene where checked; the cause of the rest is unknown. Clone size and the V and J calls come from that table; the DNA yielded D and trimming. The sample table holds approximately 490,000 clones, of which about 85% were seen once. The top ten clonotypes cover 8% to 9.5% of the sample.

At the junction V is shortened by 2 bases and J by 5 bases; bases outside the gene matches: 14. The CDR3 starts with the cysteine, ends with the phenylalanine, and has 18 residues. Solely the CDR3 DNA is kept, with 54 bases framed from the first base. Reading the germline V gene gives CDR1 SGDLS and CDR2 YYNGEE. Enrolling through a virtual design, the prospective study's participants ranged in age from roughly 18 to 89 years and lived across 24 United States geographic areas. In the prospective study, participants were assigned to cohorts based on the clinical history participants reported in a screening survey and a study questionnaire. Recovered participants in ImmuneRACE Cohort 3 were defined by two consecutive negative NP/OP PCR tests, clearance by a healthcare professional, or resolution of symptoms. In the prospective study, whole blood, serum and a nasopharyngeal or oropharyngeal swab were collected from each participant by mobile phlebotomists. Prospective study participants could optionally give additional blood draws and questionnaires over an approximately 2-month period. Before DNA extraction, prospective study blood samples were shipped either frozen or at room temperature.

Concerning this clone: The specificity of this receptor is unknown. No base quality values were provided; no much bigger clone lies one nucleotide off.

Beyond this particular receptor, the publication reports: The amount of clinical and demographic metadata varied by source and participant and was provided uncurated.

This chain is built from TRBV9 and TRBJ2-2; 8 nucleotides in the junction match TRBD1. The origin of this receptor is a woman aged 60-75 years who had recovered from COVID-19. Sequencing was carried out using PBMCs or T cells enriched from blood (not recorded which). CDR3 protein: CASSVRPGQGVGTGELFF. The nucleotide sequence is TGTGCCAGCAGCGTCCGACCTGGACAGGGTGTCGGGACCGGGGAGCTGTTTTTT. Here the CDR3 is joined to the reference TRBV9 and TRBJ2-2 genes, and the full variable domain is: DSGVTQTPKHLITATGQRVTLRCSPRSGDLSVYWYQQSLDQGLQFLIQYYNGEERAKGNILERFSAQQFPDLHSELNLSSLELGDSALYFCASSVRPGQGVGTGELFFGEGSRLTVL.